This T cell receptor beta chain was recorded in a study of sequential checkpoint blockade in melanoma. Looking at the study overall: Both treatment sequences were followed by maintenance nivolumab.

The assay was immunoSEQ multiplex PCR, and TCRdb's table has in-frame clones only and misses some. Here the sample spans 35,000 to 40,000 clones, roughly 32% being singletons. The CDR3 is made up of 14 amino acids. Germline V gene data show CDR1 as MGHRA and CDR2 as YSYEKL. V was pared by 5 bases and J by 7 bases, with 14 bases between. Treatment defined: randomized to nivolumab then ipilimumab (arm A) or the reverse (arm B). None of the patients previously received DNA-damaging chemotherapy. The chain has TRBV4-1 and TRBJ1-4, with TRBD1 as a possible D gene (5 bases). Sequencing used tumor tissue (inferred from file names), obtained from a patient given nivolumab and ipilimumab in sequence. This receptor was identified in a human donor with melanoma. The CDR3 coding sequence is TGCGCCAGCAGCGTTGGGGGGGGTAGTGAAAAACTGTTTTTT. Residues: CASSVGGGSEKLFF.